The 20 T cell receptor beta chains below come from one sample, sequenced in a study of blood T cells in healthy people across ages. A sample-barcoded 5' primer and a J-beta primer mix were used in a second PCR of about 7 to 12 cycles. TCRdb itself ran the 5' RACE reads through MiXCR, one entry per CDR3 protein. The sample lists about 770,000 distinct CDR3 sequences; around 43% were seen once. The sequencing input was blood. Receptor source: a man aged 60-69 years in good health.

The chain carries TRBV12-3 or TRBV12-4 and TRBJ1-2; D might be TRBD1 (5 bases). CDR3 size: 13 residues. The V gene lost 3 bases and the J gene lost 4 bases, with 9 bases spanning the gap. The CDR3 nucleotides are TGTGCCAGCAGTTTCAGGGCGGGCTATGGCTACACCTTC. It encodes CASSFRAGYGYTF.

This clonotype occurred many times. The chain joins TRBV29-1 to TRBJ2-1, with TRBD1 identical over 7 bases. There are 13 residues in the CDR3. V lost 3 bases, J lost 3 bases, and 2 bases stayed unmatched. The germline gives CDR1 SQVTM, CDR2 ANQGSEA. CDR3 nucleotides: TGCAGCGTTGAGAACAGGGGCTACAATGAGCAGTTCTTC. Protein product: CSVENRGYNEQFF.

The CDR3 loop reads CASSGVLDRAGGSNQPQHF. The CDR3 bases are TGTGCCAGCAGTGGGGTCTTGGACAGGGCGGGGGGCAGCAATCAGCCCCAGCATTTT. The J gene is TRBJ1-5, the V gene TRBV6-1; 8 bases map to TRBD1. This CDR3 region has 19 residues. J lost 1 base, V lost 4 bases, and 15 bases had no gene match. Germline V gene lookup returns CDR1 MNHNS and CDR2 SASEGT.

The V gene is TRBV7-2, the J gene TRBJ1-4; no firm D call. The germline gives CDR1 SGHTA, CDR2 FQGNSA. This CDR3 spans 13 amino acids. V lost 0 bases and J lost 6, with 5 bases in between. This CDR3 reads CASSLARDEKLFF. CDR3 coding DNA: TGTGCCAGCAGCTTAGCTAGGGATGAAAAACTGTTTTTT.

The CDR3 spells CASPAGAVSSYEQYF. CDR3 sequence (DNA): TGTGCCAGCCCCGCAGGGGCAGTTTCCTCCTACGAGCAGTACTTC. The rearrangement joins TRBV6-1 to TRBJ2-7; weak D call: TRBD1 (6 bases). Trimming took 8 bases from V and 0 from J, leaving 17 bases between them. The germline V gene has CDR1 MNHNS and CDR2 SASEGT. This CDR3 contains 15 residues.

The rearrangement links TRBV21-1 to TRBJ2-7; the D segment call TRBD1 is taken from the table without a DNA check. TRBV21-1 constitutes a pseudogene. The CDR3 contains 17 residues. CDR3 protein: CASSKEEGTGVSYEQYF. The CDR3 DNA is TGTGCCAGCAGCAAAGAAGAAGGGACAGGGGTCTCCTACGAGCAGTACTTC.

V is TRBV9 and J is TRBJ2-1; D remains ambiguous. Germline-derived CDR1 and CDR2 are SGDLS and YYNGEE. The CDR3 is 14 residues long. V lost 3 bases and J lost 4, with 11 bases in between. Here the CDR3 reads CASSARDRYNEQFF. CDR3 coding DNA: TGTGCCAGCAGCGCAAGGGATAGATACAATGAGCAGTTCTTC.

The chain is built from TRBV12-3 or TRBV12-4 and TRBJ1-1, with a weak D call TRBD1 (6 bases). The CDR3 length is 13 residues. V lost 3 bases to trimming and J lost 7 bases, with 12 bases between them. CDR3 sequence (DNA): TGTGCCAGCAGTTTTTGGGGGGCGAATGAAGCTTTCTTT. This sequence encodes CASSFWGANEAFF.

The rearrangement joins TRBV18 to TRBJ2-5; TRBD2 might be the D (5 bases). This CDR3 region has 16 residues. The V gene's germline CDR1 is KGHSH and CDR2 LQKENI. The germline V and J ends were trimmed by 3 bases and 2 bases, with 16 bases remaining between them. The CDR3 region is CASSPPVANPQETQYF. In DNA form, the CDR3 reads TGTGCCAGCTCACCGCCTGTAGCGAATCCACAAGAGACCCAGTACTTC.

The CDR3 DNA is TGCAGCGTCGTGCGGTTGAACACTGAAGCTTTCTTT. Translation gives CSVVRLNTEAFF. V is TRBV29-1 and J is TRBJ1-1; no firm D call. CDR1 SQVTM and CDR2 ANQGSEA come from the germline V gene. This CDR3 has 12 amino acids. V was pared by 6 bases and J by 0 bases, with 8 bases between.

This chain joins TRBV6-1 and TRBJ2-5, with 9 positions matching TRBD1. The DNA end favors TRBJ2-7, so the J call may be wrong. Germline values: CDR1 MNHNS, CDR2 SASEGT. The CDR3 extends over 14 amino acids. CDR3 coding DNA: TGTGCCAGCAGTGCCCCACCGGGACAGGGCGAGCAGTACTTC. Amino acid sequence: CASSAPPGQGEQYF.

This clonotype was seen only a few times. The genes are TRBV28 and TRBJ2-7, with a possible D match to TRBD1 (5 bases). This CDR3 region has 13 residues. V was clipped by 6 bases and J by 2 bases, with 11 bases between them. Germline V gene data show CDR1 as MDHEN and CDR2 as SYDVKM. The CDR3 spells CASRQTVAYEQYF. CDR3 sequence (DNA): TGTGCCAGCAGGCAGACAGTAGCCTACGAGCAGTACTTC.

The gene calls are TRBV2 and TRBJ2-3, with TRBD2 identical over 8 bases. V shed 6 bases, J shed 2 bases, and the junction held 10 bases outside the gene matches. CDR3 length: 16 amino acids. Germline values: CDR1 SNHLY, CDR2 FYNNEI. The CDR3 spells CASSPGAGGITDTQYF. The CDR3 region has the DNA TGTGCCAGCAGCCCCGGGGCGGGGGGTATCACAGATACGCAGTATTTT.

The chain couples TRBV10-3 to TRBJ2-7; 10 bases are a match to TRBD2. CDR1 is ENHRY, CDR2 SYGVKD, per germline. This CDR3 is 15 amino acids long. The J segment lost 2 bases and the V segment lost 2 bases, leaving 3 bases of the junction unmatched. CDR3 protein: CAISEPLAGAYEQYF. DNA of the CDR3: TGTGCCATCAGTGAGCCGCTAGCGGGGGCCTACGAGCAGTACTTC.

This clonotype was detected only a few times. The chain links TRBV27 to TRBJ1-1; 10 bases map to TRBD1. The germline CDR1 and CDR2 sequences are MNHEY and SMNVEV (reference sequence). Losses at the gene ends were 5 bases for V and 10 bases for J; bases not matched to a gene: 7. The CDR3 is 13 residues long. CDR3 region: CASSTGQGDLAFF. The CDR3 region has the DNA TGTGCCAGCAGTACCGGACAGGGGGACTTAGCTTTCTTT.

This clonotype was seen a few times. The genes are TRBV9 and TRBJ2-1; D perhaps matches TRBD2 (6 bases). Looked up from germline, CDR1 is SGDLS and CDR2 is YYNGEE. The CDR3 has 16 amino acids. Trimming removed 4 bases at V and 4 bases at J, with 18 bases between. Written as DNA, the CDR3 is TGTGCCAGCAGCCTCTCACTCTCCGGGGGTTACAATGAGCAGTTCTTC. Translating it yields CASSLSLSGGYNEQFF.

For this clonotype: At one end, the junction sequence differs from germline, possibly due to a read error. Here the CDR3 DNA reads TGCGCAAGCAGCCAAGATCGGGCTGCCAATCAGCCCCAGCATTTT. Translating gives CASSQDRAANQPQHF. The chain recombines TRBV4-1 with TRBJ1-5; no definite D call. From germline, CDR1 is MGHRA and CDR2 YSYEKL. This CDR3 comprises 15 residues.

This clonotype was seen only a few times. The chain uses TRBV3-1 and TRBJ2-3; D possibly corresponds to TRBD2 (5 bases). Germline V CDR1 and CDR2: LGHDT, YNNKEL (reference sequence). The CDR3 has 14 amino acids. Trimming cost V 2 bases and J 5 bases, with 11 bases left between them. The CDR3 spells CASSQPGFGDTQYF. CDR3 DNA sequence: TGTGCCAGCAGCCAACCGGGGTTCGGAGATACGCAGTATTTT.

J is TRBJ1-1 and V is TRBV5-5; tentatively, D is TRBD1 (6 bases). This CDR3 comprises 17 residues. CDR1 is SGHKS and CDR2 is YYEKEE in the germline V gene (reference sequence). With 4 bases removed from V and 0 bases from J, the gap between germline ends came to 19 bases. CDR3 loop: CASSVGQPIMLNTEAFF. The CDR3 coding sequence is TGTGCCAGCAGCGTAGGACAGCCCATAATGTTGAACACTGAAGCTTTCTTT.

The chain couples TRBV20-1 to TRBJ2-3, with 7 positions matching TRBD2. This CDR3 has 15 amino acids. V was clipped by 2 bases and J by 0 bases; unmatched bases: 5. CDR1 is DFQATT and CDR2 is SNEGSKA in the germline V gene (reference sequence). The CDR3 DNA sequence: TGCAGTGCTAGAAGGCTAGCGGAGAGCACAGATACGCAGTATTTT. Amino acid sequence: CSARRLAESTDTQYF.